This T cell receptor (beta chain) emerged from a study of blood T cell repertoires in COVID-19. On the study more broadly: The samples span acute and convalescent COVID-19 from the United States, Italy and Spain.

CDR1 is MNHEY and CDR2 is SVGAGI in the germline V gene. The CDR3 extends over 14 amino acids. V lost 3 bases to trimming and J lost 5 bases; unmatched junction nucleotides: 1. Original data processing: Amplified reference gene primers provided the basis for estimating nucleated cell counts. The data were produced by immunoSEQ multiplex PCR, yet TCRdb's version contains in-frame clones alone and is incomplete. From that table come the V and J calls and clone size; the DNA was used to work out D and trimming. The table has more than 300,000 clones, around 87% seen once. The V call is TRBV6-5, the J call TRBJ1-4; 9 nucleotides align to TRBD1. The source is a woman aged 50 to 65 with COVID-19, enrolled during active disease. The sequencing input was peripheral blood. The CDR3, as DNA: TGTGCCAGCAGTTATGGGACAGGGAATGAAAAACTGTTTTTT. It yields the protein CASSYGTGNEKLFF.